A selection of T cell receptor beta chains follows, all from one sample in a study of T cell responses to AZD1222 COVID-19 vaccine. This table comes from immunoSEQ multiplex PCR, and its TCRdb copy is limited to in-frame clones, with some not included. Of more than 150,000 clones in the sample, over 80% were seen once. This specimen was peripheral blood, taken on day 0 of AZD1222 vaccination. These receptors were taken from an adult in good health. The CDR3 runs from the conserved cysteine through the conserved F or W.

J,V,CDR3
TRBJ1-2,TRBV18,CASSQITGYGYTF
TRBJ2-7,TRBV10-3,CAISPRGDSAHGYF
TRBJ2-4,TRBV19,CASSIYESSNIQYF
TRBJ2-1,TRBV2,CASGGSGLYYNEQFF
TRBJ1-5,TRBV18,CASSPFTDSGNQPQHF
TRBJ2-7,TRBV7-2,CASSFYAGGNYEQYF
TRBJ1-3,TRBV7-2,CASSLDTGSGNTIYF
TRBJ2-3,TRBV7-4,CASSPRLAGGRSDTQYF
TRBJ1-2,TRBV30,CAWTPGGRSNYGYTF
TRBJ2-7,TRBV6-5,CASRSGTGVRYEQYF
TRBJ2-7,TRBV30,CAWSMNYEQYF
TRBJ1-2,TRBV5-5,CASSFDLTNYGYTF
TRBJ2-1,TRBV21-1,CASSNVGRGGEQFF
TRBJ2-1,TRBV21-1,CASSKVVGLAGENEQFF
TRBJ2-5,TRBV5-1,CASSYRGQETQYF
TRBJ1-3,TRBV28,CASSLPDRAGNTIYF
TRBJ1-4,TRBV5-1,CASSQQGVGNEKLFF
TRBJ1-4,TRBV5-6,CASSLLRDRGNEKLFF
TRBJ1-2,TRBV19,CASSITNGGYTF
TRBJ2-3,TRBV5-1,CASTEQITDTQYF
TRBJ2-5,TRBV30,CVGGKETQYF
TRBJ1-5,TRBV5-6,CASSLRTRGSNQPQHF
TRBJ1-4,TRBV28,CASRLSDSLLFF
TRBJ2-1,TRBV21-1,CASSKRGRKKEQFF
TRBJ2-3,TRBV12-5,CASAPSGGGNTQYF
TRBJ2-2,TRBV3-1/TRBV3-2,CASSQGTGTTGELFF
TRBJ2-3,TRBV7-5,CARERGTSAAGSTDTQYF
TRBJ2-5,TRBV12-3/TRBV12-4,CASSLWGGTQYF
TRBJ2-5,TRBV5-1,CASSLDGLAGAAETQYF
TRBJ1-4,TRBV24-1,CATSDSQGAREKLFF
TRBJ2-5,TRBV5-1,CASSSGTGIETQYF
TRBJ1-5,TRBV2,CASSVTGNQPQHF
TRBJ1-5,TRBV6-6,CASDRDSNQPQHF
TRBJ1-5,TRBV24-1,CATSDGGRVSNQPQHF
TRBJ1-5,TRBV24-1,CATSDTEQGAMNQPQHF
TRBJ2-7,TRBV2,CASSEGYRAVSYEQYF
TRBJ2-5,TRBV11-2,CASSYPQAGQETQYF
TRBJ2-5,TRBV9,CASSSFGFQETQYF
TRBJ2-7,TRBV6-1,CASSEYGVTEQYF
TRBJ1-4,TRBV24-1,CATWRSTNEKLFF